What follows are 7 T cell receptor beta chains derived from one specimen sequenced in a study of regulatory T cells in long-lasting Graves disease. Researchers made TCR beta libraries by using iRepertoire HTBI primers and running Arm-PCR on CDR3 regions. TCRdb reanalysed the multiplex PCR reads using MiXCR and keeps one entry per CDR3 protein. This sample has 300,000 to 500,000 distinct CDR3 sequences, with about 20% found just once. As to time point: persistent/refractory GD, antithyroid drugs over 5 years with positive TRAb. The TCR library used RNA extracted from PBMCs. The specimen comprised peripheral blood mononuclear cells (PBMCs), sampled when the disease was refractory, from a patient treated with antithyroid drugs. These receptors all come from a female donor with Graves disease.

There are many counts of this clonotype. The rearrangement joins TRBV12-3 or TRBV12-4 to TRBJ2-5; 9 bases fit TRBD1. The CDR3 extends over 15 amino acids. Germline trimming cut 5 bases from V and 4 bases from J; bases unmatched to any gene: 8. DNA for the CDR3: TGTGCCAGCAGTCCGGGACAGGGAGGAAGAGAGACCCAGTACTTC. Its translation is CASSPGQGGRETQYF.

V is TRBV28 and J is TRBJ2-1, with D maybe TRBD1 (6 bases). Germline loops: CDR1 MDHEN, CDR2 SYDVKM. This CDR3 contains 16 residues. The V gene lost 6 bases and the J gene lost 3 bases, with 18 bases spanning the gap. DNA of the CDR3: TGTGCCAGCAGCCCACTGGGGGACATAAACTACAATGAGCAGTTCTTC. Translation: CASSPLGDINYNEQFF.

Regarding this clonotype: With a much larger clone just one base away, this may be a read error. The chain carries TRBV5-1 and TRBJ2-7; 7 bases map to TRBD2. This CDR3 contains 15 residues. Per germline, CDR1 SGHRS and CDR2 YFSETQ. The CDR3 protein is CASSFGGTLPYGQYF. CDR3 nucleotide sequence: TGCGCCAGCAGCTTCGGGGGGACGCTTCCCTACGGGCAGTACTTC.

This chain connects TRBV10-3 to TRBJ1-4; D is ambiguous. This CDR3 has 13 residues. Germline-derived CDR1 and CDR2 are ENHRY and SYGVKD. The V gene lost 4 bases and the J gene lost 4 bases, with 7 bases spanning the gap. The CDR3 nucleotides are TGTGCCATCAGTGGTGGATTTAATGAAAAACTGTTTTTT. As protein: CAISGGFNEKLFF.

This clonotype was observed a few times. J is TRBJ2-2 and V is TRBV20-1; D call uncertain. The V and J ends lost 2 bases and 3 bases respectively, with 7 bases between them. There are 13 residues in the CDR3. Germline assignment: CDR1 DFQATT and CDR2 SNEGSKA (reference sequence). The CDR3 bases are TGCAGTGCTAGACGTCGGGACACCGGGGAGCTGTTTTTT. Translating gives CSARRRDTGELFF.

This clonotype was seen repeatedly, ten times or more. The rearrangement uses TRBV12-3 or TRBV12-4 and TRBJ2-2, with D hard to call. The CDR3 is 10 residues long. V was clipped by 8 bases and J by 4 bases, with 2 bases between them. DNA of the CDR3: TGTGCCAGCGGCACCGGGGAGCTGTTTTTT. This encodes CASGTGELFF.

This clonotype was counted many times. The rearrangement joins TRBV28 to TRBJ2-7; 7 positions match TRBD1. After removal of 6 bases from V and 1 base from J, the junction contained 3 bases not matched to a gene. CDR1 is MDHEN, CDR2 SYDVKM, per germline. The CDR3 extends over 13 amino acids. CDR3 sequence (DNA): TGTGCCAGCAGGCGACAGGGTTCCTACGAGCAGTACTTC. Its translation: CASRRQGSYEQYF.